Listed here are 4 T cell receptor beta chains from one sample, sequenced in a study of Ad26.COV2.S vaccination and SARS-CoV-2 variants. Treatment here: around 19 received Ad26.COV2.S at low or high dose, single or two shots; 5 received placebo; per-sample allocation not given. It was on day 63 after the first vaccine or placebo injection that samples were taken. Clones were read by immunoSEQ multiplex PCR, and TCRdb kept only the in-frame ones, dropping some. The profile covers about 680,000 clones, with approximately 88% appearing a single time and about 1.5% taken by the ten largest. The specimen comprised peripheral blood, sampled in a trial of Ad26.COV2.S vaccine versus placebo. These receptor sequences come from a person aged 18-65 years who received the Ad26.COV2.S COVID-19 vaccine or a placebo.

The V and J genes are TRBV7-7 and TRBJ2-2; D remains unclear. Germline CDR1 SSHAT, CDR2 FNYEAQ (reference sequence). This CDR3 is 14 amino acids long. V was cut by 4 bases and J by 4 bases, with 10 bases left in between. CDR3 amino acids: CASSSLETTGELFF. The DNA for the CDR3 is TGTGCCAGCAGCTCGCTGGAGACCACCGGGGAGCTGTTTTTT.

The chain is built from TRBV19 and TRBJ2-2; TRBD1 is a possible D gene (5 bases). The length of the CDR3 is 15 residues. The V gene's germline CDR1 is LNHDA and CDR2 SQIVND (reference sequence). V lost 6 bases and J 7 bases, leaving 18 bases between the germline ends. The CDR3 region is CASSSGQVISGELFF. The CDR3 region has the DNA TGTGCCAGTAGCTCAGGGCAGGTCATTAGCGGGGAGCTGTTTTTT.

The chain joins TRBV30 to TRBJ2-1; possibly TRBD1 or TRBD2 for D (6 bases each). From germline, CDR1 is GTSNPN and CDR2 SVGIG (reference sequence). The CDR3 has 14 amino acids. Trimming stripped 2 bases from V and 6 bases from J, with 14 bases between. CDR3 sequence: CAWSYGGWGNEQFF. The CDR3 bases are TGTGCCTGGAGTTACGGGGGCTGGGGCAATGAGCAGTTCTTC.

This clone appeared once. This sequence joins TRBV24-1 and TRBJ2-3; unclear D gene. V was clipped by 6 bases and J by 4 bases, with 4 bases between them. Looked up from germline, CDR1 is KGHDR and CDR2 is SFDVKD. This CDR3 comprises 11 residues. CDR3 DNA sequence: TGTGCCACCAGTAGTTCAGATACGCAGTATTTT. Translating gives CATSSSDTQYF.